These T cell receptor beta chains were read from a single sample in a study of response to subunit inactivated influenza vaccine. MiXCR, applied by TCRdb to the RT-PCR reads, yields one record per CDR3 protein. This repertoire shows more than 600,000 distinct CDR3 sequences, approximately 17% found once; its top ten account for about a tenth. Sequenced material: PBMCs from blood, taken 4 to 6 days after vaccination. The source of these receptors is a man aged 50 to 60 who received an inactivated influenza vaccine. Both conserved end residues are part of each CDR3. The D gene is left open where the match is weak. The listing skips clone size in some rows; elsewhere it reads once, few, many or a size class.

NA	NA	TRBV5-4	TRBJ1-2	CASSLVAGLGGYTF	TGTGCCAGCAGCTTGGTTGCAGGATTGGGTGGCTACACCTTC
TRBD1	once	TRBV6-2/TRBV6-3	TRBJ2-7	CASRTDRGDYEQYF	TGTGCCAGCAGAACCGACAGGGGGGACTACGAGCAGTACTTC
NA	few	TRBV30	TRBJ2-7	CAWSVKGFGGEQYF	TGTGCCTGGAGTGTCAAGGGTTTCGGAGGAGAGCAGTACTTC
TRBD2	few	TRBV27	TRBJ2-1	CASSRGTSGTYNEQFF	TGTGCCAGCAGCCGGGGGACTAGCGGCACCTACAATGAGCAGTTCTTC
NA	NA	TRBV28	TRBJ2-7	CASENRYEQYF	TGTGCCAGCGAGAACCGATACGAGCAGTACTTC
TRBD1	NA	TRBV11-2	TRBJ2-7	CASSFIVGRTGLPPYF	TGTGCCAGCAGCTTTATAGTAGGCAGGACAGGGCTCCCTCCGTACTTC
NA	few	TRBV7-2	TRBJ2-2	CASSLGFNTGELFF	TGTGCCAGCAGCTTAGGGTTTAACACCGGGGAGCTGTTTTTT
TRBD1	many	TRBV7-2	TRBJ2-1	CASSSPRDRNNEQFF	TGTGCCAGCAGCTCGCCGAGGGACAGAAACAATGAGCAGTTCTTC
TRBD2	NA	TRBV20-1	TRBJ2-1	CSAGRSGGVYNEQFF	TGCAGTGCCGGCCGCAGCGGGGGGGTCTACAATGAGCAGTTCTTC
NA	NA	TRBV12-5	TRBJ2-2	CASGLANTGELFF	TGTGCTAGTGGTTTGGCTAACACCGGGGAGCTGTTTTTT
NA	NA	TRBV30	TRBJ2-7	CAWVRRETYEQYF	TGTGCCTGGGTACGTCGGGAAACCTACGAGCAGTACTTC
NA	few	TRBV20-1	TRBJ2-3	CSAEGLAGKAQYF	TGCAGTGCTGAGGGGCTTGCGGGGAAGGCGCAGTATTTT
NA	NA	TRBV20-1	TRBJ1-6	CSAREGGSYNSPLHF	TGCAGTGCTAGAGAGGGCGGCTCCTATAATTCACCCCTCCACTTT
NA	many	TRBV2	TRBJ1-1	CASMRLEAFF	TGTGCCAGCATGAGACTCGAAGCTTTCTTT
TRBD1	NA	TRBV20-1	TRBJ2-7	CSARMTGGSYEQYF	TGCAGTGCTAGAATGACAGGGGGGTCCTACGAGCAGTACTTC
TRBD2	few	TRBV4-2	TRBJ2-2	CASSQELAGQTGELFF	TGTGCCAGCAGCCAAGAACTAGCGGGACAAACCGGGGAGCTGTTTTTT
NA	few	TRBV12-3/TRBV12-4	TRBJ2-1	CASSRDSGYNEQFF	TGTGCCAGCAGTCGGGATAGCGGTTACAATGAGCAGTTCTTC
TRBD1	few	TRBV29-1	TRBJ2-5	CSVLATGGAGETQYF	TGCAGCGTTTTGGCGACAGGGGGCGCTGGCGAGACCCAGTACTTC
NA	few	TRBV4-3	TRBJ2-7	CASSQDRGYSYEQYF	TGCGCCAGCAGCCAAGATAGGGGCTATTCCTACGAGCAGTACTTC
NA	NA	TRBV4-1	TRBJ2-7	CASSQTRDSWEQYF	TGCGCCAGCAGCCAAACAAGGGACTCCTGGGAGCAGTACTTC
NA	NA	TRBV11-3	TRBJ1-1	CASSLGGDLGTEAFF	TGTGCCAGCAGCTTAGGGGGGGACCTGGGGACTGAAGCTTTCTTT
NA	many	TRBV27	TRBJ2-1	CASSSLPGLYNEQFF	TGTGCCAGCAGTTCTCTCCCGGGACTCTACAATGAGCAGTTCTTC
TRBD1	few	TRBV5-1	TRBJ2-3	CASSPSGQPRDTQYF	TGCGCCAGCAGCCCGTCGGGACAGCCTCGAGATACGCAGTATTTT
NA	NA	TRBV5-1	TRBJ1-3	CASSLEGTSGTIYF	TGCGCCAGCAGCTTGGAAGGGACAAGTGGTACCATATATTTT
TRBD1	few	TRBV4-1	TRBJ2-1	CASSQGTGGSYNEQFF	TGCGCCAGCAGCCAAGGGACAGGGGGCTCCTACAATGAGCAGTTCTTC
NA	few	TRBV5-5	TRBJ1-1	CASSWGGRNTEAFF	TGTGCCAGCAGCTGGGGTGGGAGGAACACTGAAGCTTTCTTT
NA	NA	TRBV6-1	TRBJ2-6	CASSEDFSGANVLTF	TGTGCCAGCAGTGAAGATTTTTCTGGGGCCAACGTCCTGACTTTC
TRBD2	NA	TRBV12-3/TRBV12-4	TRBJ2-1	CASSRGGRYNEQFF	TGTGCCAGCAGCCGCGGGGGGCGCTACAATGAGCAGTTCTTC
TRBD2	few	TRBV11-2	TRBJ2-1	CASSPEAGGDPYNEQFF	TGTGCCAGCAGCCCCGAAGCGGGGGGCGACCCCTACAATGAGCAGTTCTTC
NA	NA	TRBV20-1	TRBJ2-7	CSAGRGGESYEQYF	TGCAGTGCTGGAAGGGGGGGTGAATCCTACGAGCAGTACTTC
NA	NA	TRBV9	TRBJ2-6	CASSVGEPGANVLTF	TGTGCCAGCAGCGTTGGAGAACCTGGGGCCAACGTCCTGACTTTC
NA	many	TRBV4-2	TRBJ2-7	CASSQDWYSSFYEQYF	TGTGCCAGCAGCCAAGATTGGTACAGTAGTTTCTACGAGCAGTACTTC
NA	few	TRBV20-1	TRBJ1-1	CSAHNTEAFF	TGCAGTGCCCATAACACTGAAGCTTTCTTT
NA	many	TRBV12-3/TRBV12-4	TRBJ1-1	CASSHSTQLEAFF	TGTGCCAGCAGTCACTCCACACAGCTTGAAGCTTTCTTT
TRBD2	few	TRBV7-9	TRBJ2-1	CTQMGLAEHSYNEQFF	TGTACTCAGATGGGACTAGCGGAACACTCCTACAATGAGCAGTTCTTC
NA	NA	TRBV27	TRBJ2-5	CASRVGTKTQYF	TGTGCCAGCAGGGTGGGTACGAAGACCCAGTACTTC
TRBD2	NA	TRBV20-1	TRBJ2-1	CSARVGTSGFYNEQFF	TGCAGTGCTAGAGTCGGGACTAGCGGCTTCTACAATGAGCAGTTCTTC
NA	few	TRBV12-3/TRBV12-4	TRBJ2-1	CASSVPGMMNEQFF	TGTGCCAGCAGTGTCCCGGGGATGATGAATGAGCAGTTCTTC
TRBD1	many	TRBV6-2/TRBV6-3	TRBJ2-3	CASSGQGGFGFTDTQYF	TGTGCCAGCAGCGGACAGGGTGGATTCGGCTTCACAGATACGCAGTATTTT
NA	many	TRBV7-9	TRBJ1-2	CASSLGWRLYGYTF	TGTGCCAGCAGCTTAGGATGGCGGCTCTATGGCTACACCTTC
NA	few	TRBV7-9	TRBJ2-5	CASSVTGWETQYF	TGTGCCAGCAGCGTAACAGGGTGGGAGACCCAGTACTTC
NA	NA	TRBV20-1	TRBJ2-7	CSARFWTKSYEQYF	TGCAGTGCTAGATTCTGGACAAAATCCTACGAGCAGTACTTC
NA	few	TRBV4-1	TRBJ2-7	CASSQVFLAQNTYEQYF	TGCGCCAGCAGCCAAGTATTTTTGGCGCAGAATACCTACGAGCAGTACTTC
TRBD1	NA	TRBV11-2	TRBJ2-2	CASSLGTGGHGELFF	TGTGCCAGCAGCTTAGGGACAGGGGGCCACGGGGAGCTGTTTTTT
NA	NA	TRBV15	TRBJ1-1	CATSRVGSGGTEAFF	TGTGCCACCAGCAGAGTCGGATCGGGGGGCACTGAAGCTTTCTTT
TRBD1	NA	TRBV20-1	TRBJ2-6	CSARGQGRPGANVLTF	TGCAGTGCTAGAGGACAGGGCAGGCCTGGGGCCAACGTCCTGACTTTC
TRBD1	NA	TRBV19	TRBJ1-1	CASSISAGGNTEAFF	TGTGCCAGTAGTATCTCGGCAGGGGGAAATACTGAAGCTTTCTTT
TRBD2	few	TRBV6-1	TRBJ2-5	CASSEVGGGWETQYF	TGTGCCAGCAGTGAAGTAGGCGGGGGGTGGGAGACCCAGTACTTC
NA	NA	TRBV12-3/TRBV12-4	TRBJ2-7	CASSVGHHEQYF	TGTGCCAGCAGTGTCGGACACCACGAGCAGTACTTC
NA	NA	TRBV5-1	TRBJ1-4	CASSMLDLRSEKLFF	TGCGCCAGCAGCATGCTGGACCTCAGATCAGAAAAACTGTTTTTT